This T cell receptor beta chain was retrieved from a study of shared clonotypes between healthy human individuals. Study-wide findings and caveats: Several donors had 5% to 6.5% of their naive CD4 clonotypes in common.

The length of the CDR3 is 15 residues. Germline CDR1 and CDR2: MDHEN and SYDVKM. With 3 bases removed from V and 8 bases from J, the gap between germline ends came to 16 bases. Details on this clone: Its target is not known.

Generated by immunoSEQ multiplex PCR, the TCRdb table keeps only in-frame clones and is missing some. The sample holds 2 million or so clones, over 85% seen once. The receptor comes from a man younger than 35 in good health. The chain has TRBV28 and TRBJ1-4; weak D call: TRBD1 (6 bases). Sequences were obtained from naive CD4+ T cells sorted from blood. Subset defined: CD45RA+ positively selected. CDR3 residues: CASSFPGALREKLFF. The DNA of the CDR3 is TGTGCCAGCAGTTTTCCAGGGGCCCTCCGGGAAAAACTGTTTTTT. Combining the CDR3 with reference TRBV28 and TRBJ1-4 gives the whole variable domain DVKVTQSSRYLVKRTGEKVFLECVQDMDHENMFWYRQDPGLGLRLIYFSYDVKMKEKGDIPEGYSVSREKKERFSLILESASTNQTSMYLCASSFPGALREKLFFGSGTQLSVL.